The T cell receptor beta chain under discussion was sequenced for a study of T cells expressing NK-cell markers. Findings and caveats of the study: For 5 to 7 donors, the dominant NKG2C+ clonotypes made up about 1.0-8% of their CD8+ T cells. There were a few donors in whom these clonotypes also led the CD3+CD56-NKG2C+ fraction.

This CDR3 is 12 amino acids long. Generation of TCR beta cDNA was performed by 5'RACE template switching incorporating UMIs. TCRdb re-called the 5' RACE reads and shows each CDR3 protein once, DNA omitted. The listing records a few hundred thousand distinct CDR3 sequences. Turning to this clonotype: Its antigen is not identified.

This sequence joins TRBV12-3 or TRBV12-4 and TRBJ1-1. The receptor comes from a man aged 18 to 30 in good health. The sample was blood T cells: a sorted CD56 or NKG2C T cell subset, CD4+ or CD8+ T cells, or bulk PBMC T cells (not recorded which). CDR3 loop: CASSSQRLRTFF.